These 24 T cell receptor beta chains originate from one sample sequenced in a study of T-cell reconstitution after alpha-beta-depleted transplantation in children. Researchers prepared the TCRbeta library using unique molecular identifiers, the study reports. TCRdb re-called the PCR reads with MiXCR, one entry per CDR3 protein. This table holds 580,000 or so distinct CDR3 sequences, about 23% found once. The sequenced sample was PBMCs, mostly from graft donor cells, obtained 360 days after TCRalphabeta/CD19-depleted stem cell transplant. Receptor source: a boy younger than two who had a stem cell transplant for acute myeloid leukemia, so the T cells may come from the graft donor.

This rearrangement joins TRBV20-1 to TRBJ1-6; TRBD1 agrees at 10 bases. Germline V gene data show CDR1 as DFQATT and CDR2 as SNEGSKA (reference sequence). Germline trimming cut 1 base from V and 7 bases from J; bases unmatched to any gene: 4. The CDR3 has 15 amino acids. CDR3 sequence: CSARARGQGNSPLHF. CDR3 bases: TGCAGTGCTAGAGCTAGGGGACAGGGGAATTCACCCCTCCACTTT.

The rearrangement joins TRBV5-5 to TRBJ2-6; a weak D match, TRBD2 (5 bases). This CDR3 comprises 18 residues. Per the germline V gene, CDR1 is SGHKS and CDR2 is YYEKEE (reference sequence). Deletions cut 4 bases from V and 2 bases from J, with 19 bases between. The CDR3 loop is CASSGGLGRRAGANVLTF. CDR3 coding DNA: TGTGCCAGCAGCGGAGGCCTCGGACGGCGAGCTGGGGCCAACGTCCTGACTTTC.

This clonotype came up many times. The chain recombines TRBV12-3 or TRBV12-4 with TRBJ2-7, with a possible D match to TRBD2 (6 bases). The CDR3 is made up of 14 amino acids. V shed 6 bases and J shed 2 bases, with 14 bases lying between them. Here the CDR3 reads CASRRRGNTYEQYF. CDR3 coding DNA: TGTGCCAGCAGACGTCGGGGGAACACCTACGAGCAGTACTTC.

The V and J genes are TRBV7-2 and TRBJ1-1; D not resolved. Looked up from germline, CDR1 is SGHTA and CDR2 is FQGNSA. Trimming pared 3 bases from V and 1 base from J, leaving 6 bases between. The CDR3 is 13 amino acids. For the CDR3, the DNA is TGTGCCAGCAGCTTTGGGCCGAACACTGAAGCTTTCTTT. Residues: CASSFGPNTEAFF.

The chain couples TRBV6-1 to TRBJ1-4; D gene ambiguous. Germline V gene lookup returns CDR1 MNHNS and CDR2 SASEGT. The CDR3 is 16 residues long. With 5 bases removed from V and 0 bases from J, the gap between germline ends came to 13 bases. The DNA for the CDR3 is TGTGCCAGCAGTAAGATCAACAGTGCAACTAATGAAAAACTGTTTTTT. Amino acid sequence: CASSKINSATNEKLFF.

The V gene is TRBV29-1, the J gene TRBJ1-2, with D perhaps TRBD1 (5 bases). V lost 3 bases, J lost 0 bases, and 11 bases lay in between. Germline CDR1 SQVTM, CDR2 ANQGSEA. This CDR3 region has 14 residues. The CDR3 DNA sequence: TGCAGCGTTGAGAGGGACCTAACTAACTATGGCTACACCTTC. As protein: CSVERDLTNYGYTF.

This clonotype was observed at least ten times. The chain combines TRBV20-1 with TRBJ2-1; no firm D call. From germline, CDR1 is DFQATT and CDR2 SNEGSKA (reference sequence). The CDR3 is made up of 19 amino acids. The germline V and J ends were trimmed by 1 base and 3 bases, with 25 bases remaining between them. CDR3 amino acids: CSARGRGFLGYSDYNEQFF. The CDR3 DNA follows: TGCAGTGCTAGAGGGCGAGGATTTTTGGGGTACAGCGACTACAATGAGCAGTTCTTC.

This clonotype was counted ten times or more. The gene calls are TRBV18 and TRBJ2-1; no clear D. Trimming shortened V by 2 bases and J by 10 bases, and 9 bases separated the two germline ends. Germline assignment: CDR1 KGHSH and CDR2 LQKENI. The CDR3 loop spans 12 amino acids. Here the CDR3 DNA reads TGTGCCAGCTCACCAGTTGCGGACGAGCAGTTCTTC. Its protein is CASSPVADEQFF.

In its sample, this clonotype was seen many times. The rearrangement uses TRBV4-3 and TRBJ1-5, with no clear D. Germline V gene sequence: CDR1 LGHNA, CDR2 YSLEER. Between the trimmed V and J ends, which lost 0 bases and 5 bases, there was a span of 11 bases. The CDR3 is made up of 15 amino acids. This CDR3 reads CASSQECRKDQPQHF. CDR3 nucleotide sequence: TGCGCCAGCAGCCAAGAGTGCCGAAAAGATCAGCCCCAGCATTTT.

This clonotype appeared many times. The genes are TRBV12-3 or TRBV12-4 and TRBJ2-7, with D perhaps TRBD1 or TRBD2 (5 bases each). The length of the CDR3 is 14 residues. Trimming removed 3 bases at V and 4 bases at J, with 13 bases between. The DNA for the CDR3 is TGTGCCAGCAGTTTCGGTACAGGCGGGTACGAGCAGTACTTC. It translates to CASSFGTGGYEQYF.

The sample holds many counts of this clonotype. The rearrangement uses TRBV27 and TRBJ2-7; 8 nucleotides agree with TRBD1. V lost 5 bases and J lost 7; bases outside the gene matches: 10. CDR1 MNHEY and CDR2 SMNVEV come from the germline V gene (reference sequence). This CDR3 contains 14 residues. The chain's CDR3 is CASSPRQGTWEQYF. CDR3 in DNA: TGTGCCAGCAGTCCCCGACAGGGGACCTGGGAGCAGTACTTC.

This clonotype was detected only a few times. The chain couples TRBV3-1 to TRBJ1-6; D unclear. The V gene's germline CDR1 is LGHDT and CDR2 YNNKEL (reference sequence). The CDR3 spans 15 residues. The V and J ends lost 4 bases and 5 bases respectively, with 12 bases between them. CDR3 coding DNA: TGTGCCAGCAGCCGGGGAGAGCGAAATAATTCACCCCTCCACTTT. Translated, it gives CASSRGERNNSPLHF.

For this clonotype: The conserved phenylalanine or tryptophan normally closing the CDR3 is absent here, so this likely arose from a read error. The chain uses TRBV6-5 and TRBJ1-3; D gene ambiguous. Trimming removed 0 bases at V and 2 bases at J, with 17 bases between. The CDR3 contains 18 residues. CDR1 is MNHEY and CDR2 is SVGAGI in the germline V gene. The CDR3 loop is CASSYSNWAPNAGNTIYC. CDR3 bases: TGTGCCAGCAGTTACTCGAACTGGGCCCCGAACGCTGGAAACACCATATATTGT.

This clonotype has a handful of counts. CDR3 region: CSASQDRVYEQYF. The CDR3 nucleotides are TGCAGTGCTTCCCAGGACAGAGTCTACGAGCAGTACTTC. The chain is built from TRBV20-1 and TRBJ2-7, with D maybe TRBD1 (6 bases). The V end lost 5 bases, the J end lost 3 bases, and 14 bases lay between the germline ends. CDR3 length: 13 amino acids. The germline gives CDR1 DFQATT, CDR2 SNEGSKA (reference sequence).

The rearrangement links TRBV4-3 to TRBJ2-3; tentative D call: TRBD1 (6 bases). Germline values: CDR1 LGHNA, CDR2 YSLEER. This CDR3 is built from 17 residues. The V end lost 0 bases, the J end lost 5 bases, and 18 bases lay between the germline ends. The CDR3 loop is CASSQDPQGHLKDTQYF. For the CDR3, the DNA is TGCGCCAGCAGCCAAGATCCACAGGGACACTTGAAAGATACGCAGTATTTT.

This chain joins TRBV2 and TRBJ2-5; 9 bases agree with TRBD2. Germline CDR1 is SNHLY and CDR2 is FYNNEI. V shed 8 bases and J 3 bases; nucleotides not matched to a gene: 7. The CDR3 length is 14 residues. The CDR3 is CASGPSGDEETQYF. CDR3 sequence (DNA): TGTGCCAGCGGGCCTAGCGGGGATGAAGAGACCCAGTACTTC.

The rearrangement uses TRBV20-1 and TRBJ2-7; 8 bases are shared with TRBD1. Unmatched junction bases numbered 8, after V lost 4 bases and J lost 0 bases. CDR3 length: 15 amino acids. The germline gives CDR1 DFQATT, CDR2 SNEGSKA (reference sequence). In DNA form, the CDR3 reads TGCAGTGCTAACATATGGGACAGGAGCTCCTACGAGCAGTACTTC. Protein sequence: CSANIWDRSSYEQYF.

This sequence joins TRBV2 and TRBJ1-1; D uncertain. Germline V gene sequence: CDR1 SNHLY, CDR2 FYNNEI. V lost 0 bases, J lost 7 bases, and 12 bases lay in between. CDR3 size: 14 residues. The CDR3 here is CASSEAPAVNEAFF. As DNA, the CDR3 is TGTGCCAGCAGTGAAGCGCCCGCGGTTAATGAAGCTTTCTTT.

The chain combines TRBV4-2 with TRBJ2-3; TRBD2 aligns across 11 bases. The CDR3 runs to 17 residues. Losses at the gene ends were 2 bases for V and 4 bases for J; bases not matched to a gene: 8. Germline values: CDR1 LGHNA, CDR2 YNFKEQ. For the CDR3, the DNA is TGTGCCAGCAGCCAACCCGGTAGCGGGGGGGTGTCAGATACGCAGTATTTT. It translates to CASSQPGSGGVSDTQYF.

The J gene is TRBJ2-7, the V gene TRBV4-3; 9 positions match TRBD2. V dropped 0 bases and J dropped 3; count of bases not matched to a gene: 12. CDR1 and CDR2 (germline): LGHNA, YSLEER. The CDR3 consists of 18 residues. CDR3 coding DNA: TGCGCCAGCAGCCAAGAAATAGGCGGGGGACTAGCCGGCTACGAGCAGTACTTC. Translating it yields CASSQEIGGGLAGYEQYF.

A few counts support this clonotype. The chain couples TRBV6-5 to TRBJ2-1; the D is unclear. Germline CDR1 MNHEY, CDR2 SVGAGI. V was pared by 2 bases and J by 5 bases, with 10 bases between. This CDR3 has 14 residues. The CDR3 sequence is CASSYGLLHNEQFF. DNA for the CDR3: TGTGCCAGCAGTTACGGGCTACTACACAATGAGCAGTTCTTC.

This clonotype was found a few times. The J gene is TRBJ1-5, the V gene TRBV15; D uncertain. V was shortened by 1 base and J by 5 bases, with 12 bases between the two germline ends. Germline loops: CDR1 LNHNV, CDR2 YYDKDF (reference sequence). CDR3 length equals 15 residues. CDR3 DNA: TGTGCCACCAGCAGAGTAGTTTTTCATGATCAGCCCCAGCATTTT. Amino acid sequence: CATSRVVFHDQPQHF.

This clonotype has a handful of counts. V and J are TRBV12-3 or TRBV12-4 and TRBJ2-4, with 11 bases matching TRBD2. The CDR3 extends over 17 amino acids. J was trimmed by 2 bases and V by 3 bases; bases with no gene match: 6. The CDR3 loop is CASSFSLAGGSKNIQYF. The CDR3 nucleotides read TGTGCCAGCAGTTTCAGTCTAGCGGGGGGATCCAAAAACATTCAGTACTTC.

The V gene is TRBV4-1, the J gene TRBJ2-1; D ambiguous. The V end was cut by 0 bases, the J end by 6 bases, with 12 bases between. Germline V gene sequence: CDR1 MGHRA, CDR2 YSYEKL. CDR3 length equals 15 residues. The CDR3 here is CASSQEEVGGNEQFF. For the CDR3, the DNA is TGCGCCAGCAGCCAAGAAGAGGTGGGCGGCAATGAGCAGTTCTTC.